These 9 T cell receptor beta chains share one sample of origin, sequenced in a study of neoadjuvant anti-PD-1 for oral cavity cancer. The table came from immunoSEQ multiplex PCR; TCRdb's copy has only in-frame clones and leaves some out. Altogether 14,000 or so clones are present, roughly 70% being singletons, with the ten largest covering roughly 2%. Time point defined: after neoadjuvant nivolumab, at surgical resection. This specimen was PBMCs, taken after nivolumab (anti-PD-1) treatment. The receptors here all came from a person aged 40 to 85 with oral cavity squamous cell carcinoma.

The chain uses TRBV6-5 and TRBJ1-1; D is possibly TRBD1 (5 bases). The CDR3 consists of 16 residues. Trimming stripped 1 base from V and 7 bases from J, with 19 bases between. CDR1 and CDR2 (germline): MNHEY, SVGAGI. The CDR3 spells CASSYFPGDARFEAFF. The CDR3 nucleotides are TGTGCCAGCAGTTACTTCCCGGGGGACGCACGTTTTGAAGCTTTCTTT.

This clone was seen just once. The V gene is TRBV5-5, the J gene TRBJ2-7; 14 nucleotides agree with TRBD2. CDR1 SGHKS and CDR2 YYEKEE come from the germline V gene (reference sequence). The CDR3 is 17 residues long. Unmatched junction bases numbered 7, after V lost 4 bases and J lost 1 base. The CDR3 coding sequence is TGTGCCAGCAGCGTGAGGGGGACTAGCGGGAGTTCCTACGAGCAGTACTTC. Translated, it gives CASSVRGTSGSSYEQYF. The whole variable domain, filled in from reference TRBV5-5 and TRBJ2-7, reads DAGVTQSPTHLIKTRGQQVTLRCSPISGHKSVSWYQQVLGQGPQFIFQYYEKEERGRGNFPDRFSARQFPNYSSELNVNALLLGDSALYLCASSVRGTSGSSYEQYFGPGTRLTVT.

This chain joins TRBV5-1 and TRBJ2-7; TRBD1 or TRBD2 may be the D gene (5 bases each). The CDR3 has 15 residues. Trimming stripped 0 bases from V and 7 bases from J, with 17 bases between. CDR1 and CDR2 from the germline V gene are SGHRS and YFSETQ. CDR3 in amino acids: CASSLVGTAVREQYF. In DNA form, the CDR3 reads TGCGCCAGCAGCTTGGTGGGGACGGCCGTGCGGGAGCAGTACTTC.

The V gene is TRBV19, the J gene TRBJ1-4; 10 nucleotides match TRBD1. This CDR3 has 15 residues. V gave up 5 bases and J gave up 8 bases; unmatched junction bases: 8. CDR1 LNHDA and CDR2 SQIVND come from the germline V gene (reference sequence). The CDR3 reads CASSVPGTGDEKLFF. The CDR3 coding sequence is TGTGCCAGTAGTGTACCCGGGACAGGGGACGAAAAACTGTTTTTT.

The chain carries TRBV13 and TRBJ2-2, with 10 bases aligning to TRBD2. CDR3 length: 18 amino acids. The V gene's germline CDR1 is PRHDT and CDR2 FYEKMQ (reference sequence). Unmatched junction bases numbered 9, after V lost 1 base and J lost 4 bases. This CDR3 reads CASSLEGLAGAATGELFF. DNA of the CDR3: TGTGCCAGCAGCTTAGAAGGTCTAGCGGGGGCCGCCACCGGGGAGCTGTTTTTT.

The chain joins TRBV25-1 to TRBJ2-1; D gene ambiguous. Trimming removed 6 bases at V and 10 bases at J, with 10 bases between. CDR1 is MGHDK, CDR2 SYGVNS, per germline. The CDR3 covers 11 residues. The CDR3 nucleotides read TGTGCCAGCAGCAACCGGCTGGAGCAGTTCTTC. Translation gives CASSNRLEQFF.

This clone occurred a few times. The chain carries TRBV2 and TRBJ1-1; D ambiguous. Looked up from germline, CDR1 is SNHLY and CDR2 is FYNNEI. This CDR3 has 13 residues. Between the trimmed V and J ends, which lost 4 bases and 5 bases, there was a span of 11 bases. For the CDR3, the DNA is TGTGCCAGCAGTGTATACGAACGAACTGAAGCTTTCTTT. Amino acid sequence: CASSVYERTEAFF.

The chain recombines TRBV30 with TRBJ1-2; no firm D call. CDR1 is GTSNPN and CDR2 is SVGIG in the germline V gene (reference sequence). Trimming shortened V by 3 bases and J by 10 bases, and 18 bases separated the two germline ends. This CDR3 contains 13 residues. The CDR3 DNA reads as TGTGCCTGGAGCCCCGCCCTCCAGCGGGACTACACCTTC. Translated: CAWSPALQRDYTF.

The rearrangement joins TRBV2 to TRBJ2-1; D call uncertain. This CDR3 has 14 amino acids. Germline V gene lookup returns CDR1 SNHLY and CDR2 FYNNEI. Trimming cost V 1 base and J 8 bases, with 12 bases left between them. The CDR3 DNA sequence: TGTGCCAGCAGTGAAGGTAGTTCAGGCTATGAGCAGTTCTTC. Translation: CASSEGSSGYEQFF.